This entry concerns a single T cell receptor (beta chain). The V end lost 6 bases, the J end lost 5 bases, and 14 bases lay between the germline ends. The CDR3 has 13 amino acids. Germline CDR1 and CDR2: MNHEY and SMNVEV (reference sequence). This sample was taken from a study of blood T cell repertoires in COVID-19. How the authors handled the data: Quantification of nucleated cells was approximated via reference gene primer amplification. The assay was immunoSEQ multiplex PCR, and TCRdb's table has in-frame clones only and misses some. Clone size and the V and J calls come from that table; the DNA yielded D and trimming. The sample carries around 310,000 clones, roughly 90% recorded once.

The TCR comes from a woman between 45 and 65 years old with active or convalescent COVID-19. The sample taken for sequencing was peripheral blood. This chain links TRBV27 with TRBJ2-7; D is possibly TRBD1 (5 bases). The CDR3 loop reads CASRNQGPNEQYF. CDR3 DNA: TGTGCCAGCAGAAACCAGGGTCCCAACGAGCAGTACTTC.